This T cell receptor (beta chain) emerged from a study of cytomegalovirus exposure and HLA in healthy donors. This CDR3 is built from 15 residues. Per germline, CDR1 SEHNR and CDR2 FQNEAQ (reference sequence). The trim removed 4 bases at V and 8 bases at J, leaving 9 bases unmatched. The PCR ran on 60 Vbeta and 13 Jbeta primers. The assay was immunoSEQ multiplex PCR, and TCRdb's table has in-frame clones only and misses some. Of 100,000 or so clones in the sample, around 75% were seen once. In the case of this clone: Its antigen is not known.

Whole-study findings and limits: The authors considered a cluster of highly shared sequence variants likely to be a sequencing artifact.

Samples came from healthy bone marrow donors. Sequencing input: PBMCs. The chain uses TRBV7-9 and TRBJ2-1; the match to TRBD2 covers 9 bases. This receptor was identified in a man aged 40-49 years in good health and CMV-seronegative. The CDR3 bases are TGTGCCAGCAGCTATGGGCTAGCGGGATCCGATGAGCAGTTCTTC. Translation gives CASSYGLAGSDEQFF.